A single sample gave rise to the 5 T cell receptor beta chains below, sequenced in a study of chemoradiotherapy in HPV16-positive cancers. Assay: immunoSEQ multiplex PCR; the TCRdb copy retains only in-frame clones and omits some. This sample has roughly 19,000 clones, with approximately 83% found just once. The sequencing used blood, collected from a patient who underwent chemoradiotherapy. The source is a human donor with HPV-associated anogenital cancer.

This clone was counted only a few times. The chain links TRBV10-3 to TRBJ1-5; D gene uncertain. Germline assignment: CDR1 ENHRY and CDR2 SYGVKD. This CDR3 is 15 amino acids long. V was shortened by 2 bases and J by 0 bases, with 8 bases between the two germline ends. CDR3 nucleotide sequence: TGTGCCATCAGTGAGGCAGAATTTAGCAATCAGCCCCAGCATTTT. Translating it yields CAISEAEFSNQPQHF.

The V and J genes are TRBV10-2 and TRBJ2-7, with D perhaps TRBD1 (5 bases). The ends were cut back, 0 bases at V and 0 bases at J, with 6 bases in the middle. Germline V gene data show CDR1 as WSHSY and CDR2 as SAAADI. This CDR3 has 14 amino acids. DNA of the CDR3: TGCGCCAGCAGTGAGTCTAGGGGCTCCTACGAGCAGTACTTC. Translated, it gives CASSESRGSYEQYF.

The CDR3: CASRETQTNTGELFF. In DNA form, the CDR3 reads TGTGCCAGCAGAGAAACGCAGACGAACACCGGGGAGCTGTTTTTT. The chain uses TRBV6-5 and TRBJ2-2, with D unclear. This CDR3 contains 15 residues. V lost 6 bases and J 0 bases, leaving 11 bases between the germline ends. Germline-derived CDR1 and CDR2 are MNHEY and SVGAGI.

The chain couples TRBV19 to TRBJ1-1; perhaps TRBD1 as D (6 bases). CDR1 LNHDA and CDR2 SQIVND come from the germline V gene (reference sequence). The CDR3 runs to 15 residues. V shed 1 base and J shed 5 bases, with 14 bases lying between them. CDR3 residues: CASSIASGTRTEAFF. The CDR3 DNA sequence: TGTGCCAGTAGTATAGCGTCAGGGACAAGAACTGAAGCTTTCTTT.

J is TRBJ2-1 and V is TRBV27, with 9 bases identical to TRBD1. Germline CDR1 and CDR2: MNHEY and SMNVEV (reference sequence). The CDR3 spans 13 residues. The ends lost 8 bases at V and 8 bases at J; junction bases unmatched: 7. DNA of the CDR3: TGTGCCAGCCGCTCGACAGGGGGGCATGAGCAGTTCTTC. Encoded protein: CASRSTGGHEQFF.